A selection of T cell receptor beta chains follows, all from one sample in a study of CD8+ T cells in alopecia areata. Only in-frame clones appear in the TCRdb table, and some are missing; sequencing was by immunoSEQ multiplex PCR. The sample lists about 150,000 clones, roughly 48% seen once, with about 6.8% in the top ten. Sample: CD4+ T cells sorted from blood. These receptors all come from a human donor with alopecia areata. Each CDR3 is given without its conserved first and last residue. Fields, in order: CDR3 length, J gene, V gene, CDR3 protein.

CDR3 length: 12; J gene: TRBJ2-7; V gene: TRBV29-1; CDR3 protein: SVHLGTGMYEQY
CDR3 length: 10; J gene: TRBJ2-4; V gene: TRBV28; CDR3 protein: ATGQGANIQY
CDR3 length: 13; J gene: TRBJ1-1; V gene: TRBV29-1; CDR3 protein: SLKLRQAADTEAF
CDR3 length: 12; J gene: TRBJ2-7; V gene: TRBV11-2; CDR3 protein: ASSLASGKVEQY
CDR3 length: 14; J gene: TRBJ1-2; V gene: TRBV30; CDR3 protein: AWSALGFEPSYGYT
CDR3 length: 14; J gene: TRBJ2-4; V gene: TRBV5-6; CDR3 protein: ASSFSGRLAKNIQY
CDR3 length: 10; J gene: TRBJ2-3; V gene: TRBV29-1; CDR3 protein: SVREGADTQY
CDR3 length: 14; J gene: TRBJ2-7; V gene: TRBV5-1; CDR3 protein: ASSRVYEVTPVEQY
CDR3 length: 12; J gene: TRBJ1-1; V gene: TRBV5-1; CDR3 protein: ASSFEGVEDEAF
CDR3 length: 15; J gene: TRBJ2-1; V gene: TRBV7-9; CDR3 protein: ASSKMVSLIRTNEQF
CDR3 length: 12; J gene: TRBJ1-4; V gene: TRBV5-1; CDR3 protein: ASRLGSGDEKLF
CDR3 length: 9; J gene: TRBJ2-1; V gene: TRBV20-1; CDR3 protein: SAFGGGEQF
CDR3 length: 15; J gene: TRBJ2-7; V gene: TRBV5-5; CDR3 protein: ASSSLSGQGSSYEQY
CDR3 length: 11; J gene: TRBJ1-1; V gene: TRBV5-1; CDR3 protein: ASSFAGENEAF
CDR3 length: 10; J gene: TRBJ1-4; V gene: TRBV2; CDR3 protein: ASQGSDEKLF
CDR3 length: 9; J gene: TRBJ2-5; V gene: TRBV6-6; CDR3 protein: ASSAQETQY
CDR3 length: 14; J gene: TRBJ1-1; V gene: TRBV28; CDR3 protein: ASSLWGGGANTEAF
CDR3 length: 14; J gene: TRBJ2-2; V gene: TRBV10-3; CDR3 protein: ATRTSGRGSTGELF
CDR3 length: 10; J gene: TRBJ2-1; V gene: TRBV25-1; CDR3 protein: ASSRTGQEQF
CDR3 length: 12; J gene: TRBJ2-5; V gene: TRBV6-5; CDR3 protein: ASSTETIQETQY
CDR3 length: 13; J gene: TRBJ1-1; V gene: TRBV30; CDR3 protein: AWGGGTGRGDEAF
CDR3 length: 12; J gene: TRBJ2-7; V gene: TRBV27; CDR3 protein: ASSRTSGINEQY
CDR3 length: 11; J gene: TRBJ2-7; V gene: TRBV11-2; CDR3 protein: ASSFDRDIEQY
CDR3 length: 13; J gene: TRBJ2-3; V gene: TRBV9; CDR3 protein: ASSVGLSGTDTQY
CDR3 length: 12; J gene: TRBJ1-1; V gene: TRBV28; CDR3 protein: ASSRAGRGTEAF
CDR3 length: 11; J gene: TRBJ2-3; V gene: TRBV7-7; CDR3 protein: ASSLERSDTQY
CDR3 length: 12; J gene: TRBJ2-2; V gene: TRBV19; CDR3 protein: ASAGTGGTGELF
CDR3 length: 17; J gene: TRBJ2-3; V gene: TRBV9; CDR3 protein: ASSVDARGRGAIADTQY
CDR3 length: 11; J gene: TRBJ2-5; V gene: TRBV5-8; CDR3 protein: ASSLEASQTQY
CDR3 length: 14; J gene: TRBJ1-5; V gene: TRBV4-1; CDR3 protein: ASSLGTGGFSQPQH
CDR3 length: 12; J gene: TRBJ2-7; V gene: TRBV9; CDR3 protein: ASSAGASLDEQY
CDR3 length: 12; J gene: TRBJ2-3; V gene: TRBV6-4; CDR3 protein: ASSESGSTDTQY
CDR3 length: 13; J gene: TRBJ2-4; V gene: TRBV19; CDR3 protein: ASSTSQGARNIQY
CDR3 length: 9; J gene: TRBJ2-3; V gene: TRBV29-1; CDR3 protein: SVRPMDTQY
CDR3 length: 13; J gene: TRBJ2-2; V gene: TRBV5-1; CDR3 protein: ASSREQGATGELF
CDR3 length: 12; J gene: TRBJ2-5; V gene: TRBV5-1; CDR3 protein: ASTPGAPQETQY
CDR3 length: 12; J gene: TRBJ1-5; V gene: TRBV18; CDR3 protein: ASSPRQSNQPQH
CDR3 length: 14; J gene: TRBJ2-5; V gene: TRBV28; CDR3 protein: ASSLWAGGGQETQY
CDR3 length: 13; J gene: TRBJ1-4; V gene: TRBV5-1; CDR3 protein: ASSLRTGTFEKLF
CDR3 length: 15; J gene: TRBJ2-1; V gene: TRBV11-2; CDR3 protein: ASSLDRAGRAYNEQF
CDR3 length: 15; J gene: TRBJ2-5; V gene: TRBV15; CDR3 protein: ATSRDPGLAGAETQY
CDR3 length: 17; J gene: TRBJ1-1; V gene: TRBV18; CDR3 protein: ASSPSLEQGVSWNTEAF
CDR3 length: 12; J gene: TRBJ2-5; V gene: TRBV5-1; CDR3 protein: ASSLDPGDETQY
CDR3 length: 11; J gene: TRBJ2-1; V gene: TRBV13; CDR3 protein: ASSVGAYNEQF
CDR3 length: 10; J gene: TRBJ2-3; V gene: TRBV29-1; CDR3 protein: SVLRYTDTQY
CDR3 length: 14; J gene: TRBJ2-1; V gene: TRBV6-5; CDR3 protein: ASSYAGLADYNEQF
CDR3 length: 12; J gene: TRBJ2-4; V gene: TRBV23-1; CDR3 protein: ASIPSLGGDIQY
CDR3 length: 10; J gene: TRBJ2-1; V gene: TRBV14; CDR3 protein: ASSAQLWEQF
CDR3 length: 10; J gene: TRBJ2-7; V gene: TRBV6-5; CDR3 protein: AGTLPPYEQY
CDR3 length: 16; J gene: TRBJ2-6; V gene: TRBV7-9; CDR3 protein: ASSLGGVRPSGANVLT
CDR3 length: 10; J gene: TRBJ2-1; V gene: TRBV6-5; CDR3 protein: ASRHLTDEQF
CDR3 length: 16; J gene: TRBJ2-2; V gene: TRBV18; CDR3 protein: ASSPSIVTGVYTGELF
CDR3 length: 14; J gene: TRBJ2-4; V gene: TRBV5-4; CDR3 protein: ASSWTSGRAKNIQY
CDR3 length: 14; J gene: TRBJ2-1; V gene: TRBV4-1; CDR3 protein: ASSQLSGRAGNEQF
CDR3 length: 13; J gene: TRBJ1-1; V gene: TRBV5-1; CDR3 protein: ASSLVGGTNTEAF
CDR3 length: 10; J gene: TRBJ1-2; V gene: TRBV29-1; CDR3 protein: SGGQVEYGYA
CDR3 length: 11; J gene: TRBJ2-7; V gene: TRBV18; CDR3 protein: ATRGQGIYEQY
CDR3 length: 11; J gene: TRBJ1-2; V gene: TRBV2; CDR3 protein: ASSEASGYGYT
CDR3 length: 10; J gene: TRBJ2-7; V gene: TRBV29-1; CDR3 protein: SVSQGRNEQY
CDR3 length: 12; J gene: TRBJ2-5; V gene: TRBV19; CDR3 protein: ASRDSGRWETQY